The 8 T cell receptor beta chains reported below all come from one sample, sequenced in a study of blood T cell repertoires in COVID-19. Assay used: immunoSEQ multiplex PCR; TCRdb lists only in-frame clones, some missing. The repertoire holds some 220,000 clones, with around four fifths as singletons. Specimen: peripheral blood. The receptors originated from a woman aged 70-85 years with COVID-19, enrolled during active disease.

CDR3 sequence: CSASPGQLQETQYF. The DNA of the CDR3 is TGCAGTGCTAGTCCCGGACAGCTCCAAGAGACCCAGTACTTC. The J gene is TRBJ2-5, the V gene TRBV20-1; possible D gene TRBD1, 6 bases. The V gene's germline CDR1 is DFQATT and CDR2 SNEGSKA (reference sequence). Trimming stripped 3 bases from V and 1 base from J, with 12 bases between. The CDR3 length is 14 residues.

J is TRBJ2-2 and V is TRBV5-4, with TRBD2 identical over 9 bases. From germline, CDR1 is SGHNT and CDR2 YYREEE (reference sequence). This CDR3 region has 16 residues. After removal of 0 bases from V and 2 bases from J, the junction contained 2 bases not matched to a gene. CDR3 sequence (DNA): TGTGCCAGCAGCTTGGGCGGGAGGGTTAACACCGGGGAGCTGTTTTTT. It encodes CASSLGGRVNTGELFF.

The genes are TRBV5-5 and TRBJ1-3, with a weak D call TRBD1 (5 bases). The CDR3 spans 16 residues. Germline CDR1 and CDR2: SGHKS and YYEKEE (reference sequence). The ends were cut back, 2 bases at V and 4 bases at J, with 16 bases in the middle. The CDR3 sequence: CASSFLGGESGNTIYF. The CDR3 region has the DNA TGTGCCAGCAGCTTTTTGGGGGGAGAGAGCGGAAACACCATATATTTT. Filled out from reference TRBV5-5 and TRBJ1-3, the complete variable domain reads DAGVTQSPTHLIKTRGQQVTLRCSPISGHKSVSWYQQVLGQGPQFIFQYYEKEERGRGNFPDRFSARQFPNYSSELNVNALLLGDSALYLCASSFLGGESGNTIYFGEGSWLTVV.

This clone showed up just a few times. The chain joins TRBV29-1 to TRBJ2-1; the D gene is possibly TRBD1 (5 bases). The V and J ends lost 5 bases and 8 bases respectively, with 13 bases between them. The CDR3 is 12 residues long. CDR1 is SQVTM and CDR2 is ANQGSEA in the germline V gene. The CDR3 DNA reads TGCAGCGTTTATAGGGGTTATGATGAGCAGTTCTTC. Its translation is CSVYRGYDEQFF.

The chain is built from TRBV2 and TRBJ2-4, with 9 bases aligning to TRBD2. The CDR3 has 16 residues. From germline, CDR1 is SNHLY and CDR2 FYNNEI. V shed 2 bases and J 3 bases; nucleotides not matched to a gene: 5. As DNA, the CDR3 is TGTGCCAGCAGTGAATGGGCTAGCGGGGACAAAAACATTCAGTACTTC. Translating it yields CASSEWASGDKNIQYF.

The CDR3 sequence is CASNPGTEYGYTF. The CDR3 DNA follows: TGCGCCAGCAATCCGGGGACAGAATATGGCTACACCTTC. This chain connects TRBV5-1 to TRBJ1-2, with 7 bases matching TRBD1. After removal of 6 bases from V and 5 bases from J, the junction contained 7 bases not matched to a gene. This CDR3 has 13 amino acids. Germline loops: CDR1 SGHRS, CDR2 YFSETQ.

The genes are TRBV5-4 and TRBJ2-7, with unresolved D. Germline lookup yields CDR1 SGHNT and CDR2 YYREEE (reference sequence). The CDR3 is made up of 15 amino acids. Trimming shortened V by 0 bases and J by 3 bases, and 13 bases separated the two germline ends. CDR3 residues: CASSLDGPQGYEQYF. The CDR3 DNA follows: TGTGCCAGCAGCTTGGATGGGCCTCAAGGCTACGAGCAGTACTTC.

The chain is built from TRBV18 and TRBJ1-5; D unresolved. The CDR3 consists of 14 residues. Germline CDR1 KGHSH, CDR2 LQKENI. Trimming removed 0 bases from V and 5 bases from J, with 8 bases in between. CDR3 region: CASSPPPGDQPQHF. CDR3 coding DNA: TGTGCCAGCTCACCACCGCCCGGAGATCAGCCCCAGCATTTT.